This T cell receptor beta chain was sequenced during a study of T cells in Graves' hyperthyroidism and ophthalmopathy. Study findings and constraints: Ophthalmopathy could be told apart from stable hyperthyroidism with a 13 V-J model.

This clonotype came up many times. What it binds is unknown. The CDR3 regions of TCR beta were amplified from RNA transcripts. A set of HTBI primers served as the primers for a first-round RT-PCR of the TCR CDR3. TCRdb analysed the multiplex PCR reads with MiXCR anew, one entry per CDR3 protein. The profile shows 350,000 or so distinct CDR3 sequences, about 20% of them singletons. The sequenced material came from blood. The source of this sequence is a woman aged 50 to 60 with Graves' hyperthyroidism.

For the CDR3, the DNA is TGTGCCAGCAGCCTTGATGCAACTAATGAAAAACTGTTTTTT. The encoded protein is CASSLDATNEKLFF. The chain has TRBV2 and TRBJ1-4; D gene unclear. Germline loops: CDR1 SNHLY, CDR2 FYNNEI. V was cut by 6 bases and J by 0 bases, with 8 bases left in between. This CDR3 spans 14 amino acids.